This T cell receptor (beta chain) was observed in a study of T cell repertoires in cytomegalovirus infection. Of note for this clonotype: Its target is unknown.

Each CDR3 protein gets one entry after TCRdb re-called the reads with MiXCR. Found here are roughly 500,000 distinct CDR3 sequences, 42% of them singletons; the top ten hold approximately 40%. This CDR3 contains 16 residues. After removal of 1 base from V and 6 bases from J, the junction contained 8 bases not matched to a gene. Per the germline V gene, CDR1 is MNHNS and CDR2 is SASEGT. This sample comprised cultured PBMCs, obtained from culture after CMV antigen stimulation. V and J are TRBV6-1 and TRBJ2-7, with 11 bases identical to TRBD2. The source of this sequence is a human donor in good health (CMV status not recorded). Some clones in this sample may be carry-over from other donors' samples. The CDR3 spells CASSEDFLAGGGEQYF. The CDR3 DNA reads TGTGCCAGCAGTGAAGACTTCCTAGCGGGGGGTGGCGAGCAGTACTTC.